The present entry profiles one TCR beta chain with its context. The data stem from a study of shared clonotypes between healthy human individuals. Assay used: immunoSEQ multiplex PCR; TCRdb lists only in-frame clones, some missing. The sample includes approximately 940,000 clones, 60% to 85% of them seen just once. The CDR3 extends over 16 amino acids. Germline CDR1 is SGHTS and CDR2 is YDEGEE. V was clipped by 5 bases and J by 6 bases, with 21 bases between them. The chain recombines TRBV5-8 with TRBJ2-1; TRBD1 or TRBD2 may be the D gene (5 bases each). The receptor was derived from a man between 18 and 29 years old in good health. The sample consisted of memory CD4+ T cells sorted from blood. Subset meaning: CD45RA-negative fraction. The CDR3 DNA reads as TGTGCCAGCAGGCTTGACGAGAGGGGCCCGATCAATGAGCAGTTCTTC. This encodes CASRLDERGPINEQFF. Variable domain in full (rest from reference TRBV5-8 and TRBJ2-1): EAGVTQSPTHLIKTRGQQATLRCSPISGHTSVYWYQQALGLGLQFLLWYDEGEERNRGNFPPRFSGRQFPNYSSELNVNALELEDSALYLCASRLDERGPINEQFFGPGTRLTVL.